The 23 T cell receptor beta chains below all came from one sample that was sequenced in a study of blood T cells in healthy people across ages. Through a sample-barcoded 5' primer and a J-beta primer mix, a second PCR was run for about 6 to 11 cycles. Using its own MiXCR run on the 5' RACE reads, TCRdb lists one record per CDR3 protein. The sample consists of hundreds of thousands of distinct CDR3 sequences, around 48% of them appearing once. Sequencing was performed on blood. The receptors come from a man aged 25-45 years in good health.

This chain uses TRBV20-1 with TRBJ2-7; D is uncertain. In germline, CDR1 is DFQATT, CDR2 SNEGSKA (reference sequence). This CDR3 is 11 amino acids long. The V end was cut by 7 bases, the J end by 4 bases, with 11 bases between. CDR3 coding DNA: TGCAGTGGTAATTTAGGGTACGAGCAGTACTTC. Its protein is CSGNLGYEQYF.

Turning to this clonotype: This may be a read error, as it is one base from a much larger clone. The V call is TRBV7-9, the J call TRBJ2-1; no clear D. Germline V gene lookup returns CDR1 SEHNR and CDR2 FQNEAQ (reference sequence). The CDR3 totals 15 residues. The CDR3 region has the DNA TGTGCCAGCAGCTTGGTTGACGGAACCTACAATGAGCGGTTCTTC. It yields the protein CASSLVDGTYNERFF.

This clonotype was found a few times. This chain joins TRBV20-1 and TRBJ2-7; D gene ambiguous. The CDR3 contains 12 residues. The V and J ends lost 2 bases and 1 base respectively, with 6 bases between them. Germline V gene lookup returns CDR1 DFQATT and CDR2 SNEGSKA (reference sequence). CDR3 sequence: CSARQNSYEQYF. The CDR3 nucleotides read TGCAGTGCTAGACAGAATTCCTACGAGCAGTACTTC.

The V call is TRBV28, the J call TRBJ2-7; 10 bases fit TRBD1. The CDR3 runs 13 residues. The J segment lost 12 bases and the V segment lost 4 bases, leaving 9 bases of the junction unmatched. Germline values: CDR1 MDHEN, CDR2 SYDVKM. The CDR3 loop reads CASSSPSRDRGYF. In DNA form, the CDR3 reads TGTGCCAGCAGTTCCCCGTCTCGGGACAGGGGGTACTTC.

The CDR3 loop reads CASSQVSAGTGTYEQYF. In nucleotides, the CDR3 is TGTGCCAGCAGCCAAGTTTCGGCCGGGACAGGGACGTACGAGCAGTACTTC. The chain recombines TRBV4-2 with TRBJ2-7; 9 bases fit TRBD1. The junction had 11 bases not matched to a gene; V was cut back by 1 base and J by 4 bases. This CDR3 region has 17 residues. CDR1 is LGHNA, CDR2 YNFKEQ, per germline.

This clonotype showed up just once. The chain has TRBV5-1 and TRBJ2-7; maybe TRBD1 (5 bases). Judging by the DNA end, TRBJ2-5 fits better; the J call may be wrong. Germline V gives CDR1 SGHRS, CDR2 YFSETQ. CDR3 length: 15 amino acids. As DNA, the CDR3 is TGCGCCAGCAGCTTGGAAGGGGTCCGTTCGGAGACCCAGTACTTC. It specifies CASSLEGVRSETQYF.

The chain is built from TRBV5-6 and TRBJ1-2; no definite D call. CDR1 SGHDT and CDR2 YYEEEE come from the germline V gene. CDR3 length: 15 residues. The V end was cut by 0 bases, the J end by 4 bases, with 13 bases between. CDR3 in amino acids: CASSLVGVVLYGYTF. In DNA form, the CDR3 reads TGTGCCAGCAGCTTGGTCGGGGTGGTTCTCTATGGCTACACCTTC.

Note on this clonotype: A read error may account for a junction end that differs from germline. The V gene is TRBV12-3 or TRBV12-4, the J gene TRBJ1-2, with TRBD1 identical over 8 bases. The CDR3 spans 14 residues. The CDR3 coding sequence is TGTGCCAGCAGTTTAGAGACAGGGGTCTATGGCCACACCTTC. Protein sequence: CASSLETGVYGHTF.

V usage is TRBV28 and J usage is TRBJ2-6; D is unresolved. Trimming cost V 3 bases and J 2 bases, with 8 bases left between them. Looked up from germline, CDR1 is MDHEN and CDR2 is SYDVKM. CDR3 length: 15 amino acids. CDR3 sequence reads: CASSFAATGANVLTF. The CDR3 region has the DNA TGTGCCAGCAGTTTTGCTGCAACTGGGGCCAACGTCCTGACTTTC.

This chain joins TRBV6-5 and TRBJ2-2; possibly TRBD2 for D (5 bases). Germline CDR1 MNHEY, CDR2 SVGAGI. V gave up 1 base and J gave up 6 bases, with 6 bases separating them. The CDR3 has 13 residues. The CDR3 DNA is TGTGCCAGCAGTTACTGGCGGGCCGGGGAGCTGTTTTTT. Residues: CASSYWRAGELFF.

V usage is TRBV3-1 and J usage is TRBJ1-2; D call uncertain. Trimming removed 2 bases from V and 1 base from J, with 5 bases in between. This CDR3 comprises 13 residues. CDR1 LGHDT and CDR2 YNNKEL come from the germline V gene (reference sequence). CDR3 bases: TGTGCCAGCAGCCAAAGGATTAACTATGGCTACACCTTC. Its protein is CASSQRINYGYTF.

The rearrangement uses TRBV12-3 or TRBV12-4 and TRBJ1-5; D possibly corresponds to TRBD1 (5 bases). The CDR3 runs 15 residues. Deletions cut 1 base from V and 7 bases from J, with 14 bases between. The CDR3 DNA reads TGTGCCAGCAGTTTAGGGGCAGGGCCCTGGCAGCCCCAGCATTTT. Residues: CASSLGAGPWQPQHF.

This clonotype was counted between two and nine times. This chain joins TRBV6-1 and TRBJ2-3; 7 nucleotides align to TRBD2. Germline CDR1 is MNHNS and CDR2 is SASEGT. V shed 3 bases, J shed 4 bases, and the junction held 4 bases outside the gene matches. CDR3 length: 14 residues. The CDR3 bases are TGTGCCAGCAGTGAGGGGGAGGGCGCAGATACGCAGTATTTT. The encoded protein is CASSEGEGADTQYF.

This chain connects TRBV12-3 or TRBV12-4 to TRBJ1-1; possibly TRBD1 for D (5 bases). V was shortened by 7 bases and J by 1 base, with 16 bases between the two germline ends. The CDR3 sequence is 15 residues long. In DNA form, the CDR3 reads TGTGCCAGCATCTCAACCGGGGGTTGGAACACTGAAGCTTTCTTT. Translated, it gives CASISTGGWNTEAFF.

This chain connects TRBV27 to TRBJ2-3; a weak D match, TRBD2 (7 bases). CDR1 MNHEY and CDR2 SMNVEV come from the germline V gene (reference sequence). Trimming cost V 8 bases and J 6 bases, with 21 bases left between them. This CDR3 has 15 residues. For the CDR3, the DNA is TGTGCCAGCCTCCGGAGGGGGGGGACCACCGATACGCAGTATTTT. Its translation is CASLRRGGTTDTQYF.

In the case of this clonotype: A much more abundant neighbour one base away suggests this may be a read error. The chain links TRBV7-9 to TRBJ1-5; the D gene is possibly TRBD1 (5 bases). Germline V CDR1 and CDR2: SEHNR, FQNEAQ (reference sequence). Trimming stripped 5 bases from V and 5 bases from J, with 7 bases between. The CDR3 extends over 12 amino acids. The CDR3 nucleotides read TGTGCCAGCAGCAGGGACGATCAGCCCCAGCATTTT. It specifies CASSRDDQPQHF.

This clonotype was detected a few times. This sequence joins TRBV11-3 and TRBJ1-2, with D unresolved. This CDR3 region has 11 residues. Deletions cut 2 bases from V and 13 bases from J, with 11 bases between. The germline V gene has CDR1 SGHNT and CDR2 YENEEA. The DNA for the CDR3 is TGTGCCAGCAGCTTACGGGAGGGTACCACCTTC. Protein sequence: CASSLREGTTF.

Points on this clonotype: The junction departs from the called germline gene at one end, perhaps through a read error. This chain joins TRBV5-1 and TRBJ2-7; 10 bases match TRBD2. Germline CDR1 SGHRS, CDR2 YFSETQ. This CDR3 spans 17 amino acids. In nucleotides, the CDR3 is TGCACCAGCAGCTTGGCTAGCGGGGGACTTATCTCCTACGAGCAGTACTTC. Translation: CTSSLASGGLISYEQYF.

The chain carries TRBV7-9 and TRBJ1-4, with no clear D. Germline V gene sequence: CDR1 SEHNR, CDR2 FQNEAQ (reference sequence). CDR3 length equals 15 residues. Between the trimmed V and J ends, which lost 5 bases and 7 bases, there was a span of 17 bases. For the CDR3, the DNA is TGTGCCAGCAGCCTTTGGGCTTCAGAAAGTGAAAAACTGTTTTTT. The encoded protein is CASSLWASESEKLFF.

The chain joins TRBV27 to TRBJ1-2; 7 positions match TRBD1. CDR3 length: 13 residues. Germline V gene sequence: CDR1 MNHEY, CDR2 SMNVEV (reference sequence). V was pared by 7 bases and J by 8 bases, with 10 bases of the junction left unmatched. In DNA, the CDR3 is TGTGCCAGCACCCCAGGGGGGGGAAGAGGCTACACCTTC. Translated: CASTPGGGRGYTF.

This chain uses TRBV7-8 with TRBJ2-7; TRBD1 might be the D (6 bases). The V gene lost 5 bases and the J gene lost 3 bases, with 14 bases spanning the gap. In germline, CDR1 is SGHVS, CDR2 FQNEAQ. This CDR3 contains 14 residues. CDR3 loop: CASSIGRGLYEQYF. The DNA for the CDR3 is TGTGCCAGCAGCATAGGCAGGGGCCTCTACGAGCAGTACTTC.

This clonotype showed up just a few times. The chain links TRBV20-1 to TRBJ2-7; D may be TRBD2 (7 bases). Trimming took off 3 bases at V and 3 bases at J, with 12 bases between the two ends. Germline loops: CDR1 DFQATT, CDR2 SNEGSKA (reference sequence). This CDR3 spans 13 amino acids. The CDR3 DNA is TGCAGTGCTAGTCCGGGGGGCTTCTACGAGCAGTACTTC. It yields the protein CSASPGGFYEQYF.

Notes on this clonotype: Its ends do not fully match the called genes, so a read error is possible. V and J are TRBV9 and TRBJ2-1, with D possibly being TRBD1 (6 bases). Germline values: CDR1 SGDLS, CDR2 YYNGEE. The CDR3 runs 15 residues. The chain's CDR3 is CAGSVDRSSYNEQFF. For the CDR3, the DNA is TGTGCCGGCAGCGTAGACAGGAGCTCCTACAATGAGCAGTTCTTC.